These 5 T cell receptor beta chains were sequenced from one sample in a study of regulatory T cells in long-lasting Graves disease listed by TCRdb under 2021. The library was prepared using multiplex PCR. Sequencing took place on an Illumina HiSeq 4000. iRepertoire HTBI primers and Arm-PCR amplification of CDR3 regions were used to construct TCR beta libraries. The raw public data were reprocessed by TCRdb itself: fastp quality trimming at Q25, MiXCR clonotype calling, in-frame beta chains only. Duplicate CDR3 protein sequences are folded into a single record with the most common DNA and genes. Present in this sample are fewer than 550,000 distinct CDR3 sequences, 15% to 20% of which were seen just once. Around 25% of the sample is in the top ten clones. The time point tag for this specimen amounts to: newly diagnosed GD, antithyroid drugs for less than 3 months. RNA was extracted from PBMCs in TRIzol for both TCR sequencing and RNA sequencing.

These data also featured in a second study, about T cells in Graves' hyperthyroidism and ophthalmopathy.

This specimen consisted of peripheral blood mononuclear cells (PBMCs), obtained at new diagnosis, from a patient treated with antithyroid drugs. Receptors originate from a woman aged 35-60 years with Graves disease. Donor details come from another sample of the same person, matched by shared clones.

This clonotype was seen ten or more times. The chain combines TRBV12-3 or TRBV12-4 with TRBJ1-1; D is unresolved. Trimming removed 3 bases at V and 5 bases at J, with 7 bases between. The CDR3 length is 12 residues. CDR3 DNA sequence: TGTGCCAGCAGTTTGATGTCGACTGAAGCTTTCTTT. Encoded protein: CASSLMSTEAFF.

In this sample, this clonotype turned up a few times. This sequence joins TRBV20-1 and TRBJ2-5, with 16 positions matching TRBD2. V was clipped by 6 bases and J by 2 bases; unmatched bases: 12. This CDR3 spans 18 amino acids. Looked up from germline, CDR1 is DFQATT and CDR2 is SNEGSKA (reference sequence). DNA for the CDR3: TGCAGTGCCCCCGGGACTAGCGGGGGGGCTGCAGATCAAGAGACCCAGTACTTC. It specifies CSAPGTSGGAADQETQYF.

This clonotype was counted between two and nine times. The genes are TRBV20-1 and TRBJ2-7; 13 bases match TRBD2. The length of the CDR3 is 13 residues. The trim removed 6 bases at V and 1 base at J, leaving 0 bases unmatched. Germline V CDR1 and CDR2: DFQATT, SNEGSKA (reference sequence). The CDR3 loop reads CSALAGGSYEQYF. CDR3 sequence (DNA): TGCAGTGCACTAGCGGGGGGGTCCTACGAGCAGTACTTC.

This clonotype came up many times. The chain combines TRBV7-2 with TRBJ2-2; D is perhaps TRBD2 (6 bases). The CDR3 has 16 residues. From germline, CDR1 is SGHTA and CDR2 FQGNSA. V gave up 1 base and J gave up 0 bases, with 9 bases separating them. CDR3 sequence: CASSLVWTTNTGELFF. The CDR3 nucleotides read TGTGCCAGCAGCTTAGTGTGGACTACGAACACCGGGGAGCTGTTTTTT.

This CDR3 reads CASSQVRGGGEQFF. The DNA of the CDR3 is TGCGCCAGCAGCCAAGTGCGGGGCGGGGGTGAGCAGTTCTTC. The chain is built from TRBV4-1 and TRBJ2-1; 7 bases fit TRBD2. The CDR3 is made up of 14 amino acids. V gave up 1 base and J gave up 9 bases; unmatched junction bases: 6. Germline CDR1 reads MGHRA; CDR2 reads YSYEKL.